This TCR beta chain was recovered during a study of graft-versus-host responses after intestinal transplantation (dated by TCRdb to 2020 to 2023). About the study as a whole: The transplants that recipients received were multivisceral, liver-intestinal, or isolated intestinal. Anti-thymocyte globulin induction was given to all recipients, followed by maintenance tacrolimus and steroids for about 3 years. Graft-versus-host and host-versus-graft alloreactive T cell clones were tracked in the graft, circulation and bone marrow after intestinal transplantation using bulk TCR-beta CDR3 sequencing. Alloreactive clones were identified by sequencing pre-transplant mixed lymphocyte reaction products and comparing these products with unstimulated pre-transplant donor and recipient T cells. A cohort of under 30 intestinal transplant recipients, including one retransplant, was enrolled, and a few patients lacking pretransplant specimens were excluded. A peak of at least 4% donor T cells among recipient peripheral blood mononuclear cells was the definition used for donor T cell macrochimerism. Instead of going to the commercial service, samples from a few later patients were sequenced in-house on an Illumina MiSeq and processed with MiXCR.

The library was prepared using the immunoSEQ multiplex PCR assay. For most patients, genomic DNA was isolated using the Qiagen DNeasy Blood and Tissue Kit and was shipped frozen to Adaptive Biotechnologies for TCR sequencing. For most patients, high-throughput TCR-beta CDR3 sequencing of genomic DNA was performed by Adaptive Biotechnologies. The paper's processing steps were these. Adaptive's ImmunoSEQ software was the source of the TCR sequencing data for approximately 18 patients, while a few other patients were processed with MiXCR and VDJtools. To correct CD4 versus CD8 sorting errors, sequences present in both subsets at a frequency ratio below 5:1 were removed. CDR3 nucleotide sequences shared between donor and recipient were removed because their origin could not be assigned. To be classed as alloreactive, a clone needed at least 2-fold expansion over unstimulated cells and a minimum CFSE-low frequency of 0.002% (template counts) or 0.001% (read counts). A clone was considered mappable if detected in the sequenced pre-transplant spleen, lymph node, or MLR CFSE-low populations of the donor or recipient. The cumulative frequency of alloreactive clones was calculated as a percentage of all sequences, weighted by copy number. In its TCRdb copy, this immuneACCESS table keeps in-frame sequences only and misses some clones. Where compared with another copy, unresolved V genes explain less than half of these, and the others have no known cause. That table gives V, J and clone size, and the DNA gave D and trimming. This sample comprises some 95,000 clones, about 91% of them detected only once. The ten largest make up under 0.55% of the sample.

What the study reported, not specific to this receptor: GvH clones were detected in recipient bone marrow, and some appeared earlier in ileal mucosa or blood, consistent with an intestinal mucosal origin. Peak levels of circulating GvH clones were associated with declines in HvG clones early after transplant. In the allografts of patients with donor T cell macrochimerism, GvH to HvG T cell clonal ratios were high. Conclusions were limited by the relatively low number and heterogeneity of intestinal transplant patients.

Per the publication, the time point label means: cells obtained before transplantation from donor or recipient. CD3+CD4+ and CD3+CD8+ populations were FACS-sorted from unstimulated pre-transplant donor and recipient cells taken from spleen or lymph nodes. The CDR3 runs 14 residues from the cysteine to the phenylalanine. The sequence is cut down to CDR3 DNA, 42 bases in frame from base 1. CDR1 and CDR2 were assigned from the germline V gene as MGHRA and YSYEKL. V and J lose 2 bases and 8 bases, and a span of 12 bases separates them. There are a few counts of this clone. It lacks a known antigen. No base-level quality is on record; no much larger clone is a single base apart.

The receptor was isolated from a human donor who received an intestinal transplant. The sequencing here drew on unstimulated CD8+ T cells sorted from spleen or lymph node cells, taken before intestinal transplant. The V and J genes are TRBV4-1 and TRBJ2-2, and possibly TRBD2, on 5 matching bases. The sequenced DNA is TGCGCCAGCAGCCAACCCACGGGCGGGGGGGAGCTGTTTTTT. Its protein product is CASSQPTGGGELFF.